This T cell receptor beta chain was obtained from a study of blood T cell repertoires in COVID-19. Clinical history as reported by participants underpinned cohort assignment. Germline-derived CDR1 and CDR2 are SGHRS and YFSETQ. V was pared by 0 bases and J by 4 bases, with 10 bases between. CDR3 length equals 14 residues. TCRdb's table, derived via immunoSEQ multiplex PCR, lists solely in-frame clones and lacks some. The sample lists about 390,000 clones; approximately 90% were seen once. This TCR came from a woman between 45 and 65 years old who had recovered from COVID-19. The sequenced sample consisted of PBMCs or T cells enriched from blood (not recorded which). This chain connects TRBV5-1 to TRBJ1-2; D gene ambiguous. The chain's CDR3 is CASSLAEGSYGYTF. CDR3 DNA sequence: TGCGCCAGCAGCTTGGCCGAGGGAAGCTATGGCTACACCTTC.